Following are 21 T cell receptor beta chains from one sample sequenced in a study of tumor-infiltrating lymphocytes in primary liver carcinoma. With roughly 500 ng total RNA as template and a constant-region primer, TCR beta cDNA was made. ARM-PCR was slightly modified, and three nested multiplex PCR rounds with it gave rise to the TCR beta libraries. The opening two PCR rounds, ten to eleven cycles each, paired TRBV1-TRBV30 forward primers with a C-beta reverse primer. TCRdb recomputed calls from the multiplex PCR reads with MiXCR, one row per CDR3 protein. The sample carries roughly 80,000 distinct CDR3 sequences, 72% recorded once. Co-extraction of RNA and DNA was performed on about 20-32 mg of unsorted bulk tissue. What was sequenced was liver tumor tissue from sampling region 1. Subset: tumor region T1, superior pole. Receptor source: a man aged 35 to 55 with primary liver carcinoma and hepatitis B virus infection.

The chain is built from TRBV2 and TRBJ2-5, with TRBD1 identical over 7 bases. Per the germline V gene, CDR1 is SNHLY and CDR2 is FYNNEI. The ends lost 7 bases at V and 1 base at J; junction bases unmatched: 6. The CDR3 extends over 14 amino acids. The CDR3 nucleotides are TGTGCCAGCACCCGGGACAGAACCCAAGAGACCCAGTACTTC. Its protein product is CASTRDRTQETQYF.

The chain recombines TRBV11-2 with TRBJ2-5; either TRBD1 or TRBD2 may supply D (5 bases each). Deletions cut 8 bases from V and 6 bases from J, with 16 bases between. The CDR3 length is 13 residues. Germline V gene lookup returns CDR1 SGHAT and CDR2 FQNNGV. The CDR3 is CASFLGERKTQYF. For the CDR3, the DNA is TGTGCCAGCTTCTTGGGGGAGAGGAAGACCCAGTACTTC.

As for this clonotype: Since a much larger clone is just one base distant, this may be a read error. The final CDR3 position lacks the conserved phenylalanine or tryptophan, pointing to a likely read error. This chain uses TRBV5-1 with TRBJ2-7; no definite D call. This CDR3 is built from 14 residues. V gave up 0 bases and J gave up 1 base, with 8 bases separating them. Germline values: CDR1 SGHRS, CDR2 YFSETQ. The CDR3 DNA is TGCGCCAGCAGCTTGGGGCCCTTATCCTACGAGCAGTACATC. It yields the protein CASSLGPLSYEQYI.

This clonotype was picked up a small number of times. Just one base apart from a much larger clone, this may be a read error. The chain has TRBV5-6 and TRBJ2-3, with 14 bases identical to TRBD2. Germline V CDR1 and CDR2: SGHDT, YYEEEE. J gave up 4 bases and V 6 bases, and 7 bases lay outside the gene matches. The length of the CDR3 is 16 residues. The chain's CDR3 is CASNIGTSGSADTQYF. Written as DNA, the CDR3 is TGTGCCAGCAACATCGGGACTAGCGGGAGTGCAGATACGCAGTATTTT.

This chain's CDR3 is CASSYPDRCDPYTQYF. The DNA of the CDR3 is TGTGCCAGCAGTTACCCCGACAGGTGTGACCCATATACGCAGTATTTT. This sequence joins TRBV6-2 or TRBV6-3 and TRBJ2-3; weak D call: TRBD1 (6 bases). CDR1 MNHEY and CDR2 SVGEGT come from the germline V gene. V lost 2 bases and J 7 bases, leaving 19 bases between the germline ends. The CDR3 spans 16 residues.

This CDR3 is CASRSDIGELFF. The CDR3 region has the DNA TGTGCCAGCAGGTCCGACATCGGGGAGCTGTTTTTT. The chain recombines TRBV6-1 with TRBJ2-2; D gene uncertain. The CDR3 contains 12 residues. The ends were cut back, 6 bases at V and 7 bases at J, with 9 bases in the middle. Germline CDR1 and CDR2: MNHNS and SASEGT.

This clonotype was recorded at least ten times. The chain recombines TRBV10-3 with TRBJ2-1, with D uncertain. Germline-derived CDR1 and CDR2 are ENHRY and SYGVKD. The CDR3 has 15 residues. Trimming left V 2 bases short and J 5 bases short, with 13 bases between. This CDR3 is CAISEPMDPHNEQFF. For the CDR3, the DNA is TGTGCCATCAGTGAGCCGATGGACCCACACAATGAGCAGTTCTTC.

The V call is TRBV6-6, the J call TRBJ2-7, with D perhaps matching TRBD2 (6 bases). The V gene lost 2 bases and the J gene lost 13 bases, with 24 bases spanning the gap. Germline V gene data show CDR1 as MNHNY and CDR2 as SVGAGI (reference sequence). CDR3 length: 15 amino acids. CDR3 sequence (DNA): TGTGCCAGCAGTTACCTCGGTGGGGGGTCCTACGATCAATACTTC. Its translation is CASSYLGGGSYDQYF.

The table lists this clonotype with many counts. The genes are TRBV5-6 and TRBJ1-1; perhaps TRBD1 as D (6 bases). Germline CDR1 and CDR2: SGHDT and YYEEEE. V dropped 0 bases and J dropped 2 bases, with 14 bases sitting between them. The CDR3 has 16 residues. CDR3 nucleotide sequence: TGTGCCAGCAGCTTGGCCTTCGGACAGATTAACACTGAAGCTTTCTTT. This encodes CASSLAFGQINTEAFF. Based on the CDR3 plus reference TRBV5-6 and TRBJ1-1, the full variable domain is DAGVTQSPTHLIKTRGQQVTLRCSPKSGHDTVSWYQQALGQGPQFIFQYYEEEERQRGNFPDRFSGHQFPNYSSELNVNALLLGDSALYLCASSLAFGQINTEAFFGQGTRLTVV.

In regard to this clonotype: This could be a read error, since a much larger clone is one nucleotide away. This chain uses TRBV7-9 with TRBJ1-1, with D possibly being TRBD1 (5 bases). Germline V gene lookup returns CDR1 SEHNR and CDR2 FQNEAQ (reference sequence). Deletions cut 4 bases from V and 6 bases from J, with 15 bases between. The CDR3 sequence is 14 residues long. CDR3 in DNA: TGTGCCAGCAGCTGGGGGGGAGCGGACGCTGAAGCTTTCTTT. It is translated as CASSWGGADAEAFF. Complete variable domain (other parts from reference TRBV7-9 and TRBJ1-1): DTGVSQNPRHKITKRGQNVTFRCDPISEHNRLYWYRQTLGQGPEFLTYFQNEAQLEKSRLLSDRFSAERPKGSFSTLEIQRTEQGDSAMYLCASSWGGADAEAFFGQGTRLTVV.

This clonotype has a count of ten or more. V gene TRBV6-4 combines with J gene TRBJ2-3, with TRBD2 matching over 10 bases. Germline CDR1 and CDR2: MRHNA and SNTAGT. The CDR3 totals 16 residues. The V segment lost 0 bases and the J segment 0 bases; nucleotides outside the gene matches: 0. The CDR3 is CASSDSTSGSTDTQYF. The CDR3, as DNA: TGTGCCAGCAGTGACTCGACTAGCGGGAGCACAGATACGCAGTATTTT.

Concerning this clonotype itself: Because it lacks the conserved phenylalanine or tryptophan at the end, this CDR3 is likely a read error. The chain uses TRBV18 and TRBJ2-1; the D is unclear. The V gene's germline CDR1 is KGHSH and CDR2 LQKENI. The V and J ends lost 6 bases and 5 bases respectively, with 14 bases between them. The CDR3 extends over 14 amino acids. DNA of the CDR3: TGTGCCAGCTCCCCCCCGGGCACCGACAATGAGCAGTTCTCC. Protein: CASSPPGTDNEQFS.

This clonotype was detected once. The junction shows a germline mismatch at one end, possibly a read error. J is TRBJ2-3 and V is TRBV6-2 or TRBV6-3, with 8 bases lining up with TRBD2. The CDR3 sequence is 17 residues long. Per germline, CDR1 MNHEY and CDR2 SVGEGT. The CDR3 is CASSSRSGTSTADTQYF. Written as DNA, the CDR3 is TGCGCCAGCAGTTCCCGCAGCGGGACTAGTACGGCAGATACGCAGTATTTT.

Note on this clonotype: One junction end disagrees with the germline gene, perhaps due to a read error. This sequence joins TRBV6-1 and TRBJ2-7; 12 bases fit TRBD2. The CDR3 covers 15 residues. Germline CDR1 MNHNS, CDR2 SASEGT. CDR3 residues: CASSEAASGRGELYF. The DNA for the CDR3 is TGTGCCAGCAGTGAAGCGGCTAGCGGGAGGGGTGAGCTGTACTTC.

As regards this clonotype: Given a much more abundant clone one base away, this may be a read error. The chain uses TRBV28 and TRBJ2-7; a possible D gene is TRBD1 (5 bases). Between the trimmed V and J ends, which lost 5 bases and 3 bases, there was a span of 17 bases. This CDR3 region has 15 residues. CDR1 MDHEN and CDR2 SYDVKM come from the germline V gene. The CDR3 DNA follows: TGTGCCAGCAGTGGCAAGGGGCCCTTGATCTACGAGCAGTACTTC. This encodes CASSGKGPLIYEQYF.

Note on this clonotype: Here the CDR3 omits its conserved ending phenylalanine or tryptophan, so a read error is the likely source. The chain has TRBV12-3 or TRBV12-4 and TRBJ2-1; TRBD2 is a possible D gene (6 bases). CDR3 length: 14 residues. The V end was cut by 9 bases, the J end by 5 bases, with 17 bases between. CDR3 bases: TGTGCCAGTACTACAGGTCGGAGGGACAATGAGCAGTTCTCC. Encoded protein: CASTTGRRDNEQFS.

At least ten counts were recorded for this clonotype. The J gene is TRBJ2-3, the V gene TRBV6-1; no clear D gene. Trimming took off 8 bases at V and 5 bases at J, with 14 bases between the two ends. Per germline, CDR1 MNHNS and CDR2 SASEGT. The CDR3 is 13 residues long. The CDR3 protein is CASCTVPRDTQYF. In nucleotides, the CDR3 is TGTGCCAGCTGCACAGTCCCGAGAGATACGCAGTATTTT.

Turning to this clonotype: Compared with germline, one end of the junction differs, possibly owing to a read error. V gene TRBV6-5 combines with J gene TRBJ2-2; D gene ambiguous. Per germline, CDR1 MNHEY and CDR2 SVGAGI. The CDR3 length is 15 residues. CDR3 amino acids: CANSYAMDGTRELFF. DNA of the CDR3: TGTGCCAACAGTTACGCAATGGACGGCACCAGGGAGCTGTTTTTT.

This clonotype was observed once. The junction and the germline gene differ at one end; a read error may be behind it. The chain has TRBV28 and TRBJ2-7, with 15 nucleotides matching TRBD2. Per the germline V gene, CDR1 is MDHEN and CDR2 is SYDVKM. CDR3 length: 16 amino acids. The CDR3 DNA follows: TGTGCCAACAGTTTAGGACTAGCGGGAGGGCCGGGCGAGGAGTACTTC. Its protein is CANSLGLAGGPGEEYF.

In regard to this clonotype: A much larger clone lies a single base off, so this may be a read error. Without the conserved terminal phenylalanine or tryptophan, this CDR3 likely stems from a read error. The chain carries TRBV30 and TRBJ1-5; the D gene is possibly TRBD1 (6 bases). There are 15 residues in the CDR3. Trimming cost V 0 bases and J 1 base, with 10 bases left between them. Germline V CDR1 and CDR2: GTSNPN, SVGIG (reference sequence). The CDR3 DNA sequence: TGTGCCTGGAGTGTGGGGGCGCGGAGCAATCAGCCCCAGCATGTT. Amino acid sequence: CAWSVGARSNQPQHV.

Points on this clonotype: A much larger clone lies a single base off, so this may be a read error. The CDR3 DNA follows: TGTGCCTGGTCCCGAAACAGGGACCTAGCCAAACACATTCAGTACTTC. It specifies CAWSRNRDLAKHIQYF. The rearrangement links TRBV30 to TRBJ2-4; tentative D call: TRBD1 (6 bases). The CDR3 loop spans 16 amino acids. Germline V gives CDR1 GTSNPN, CDR2 SVGIG (reference sequence). The full variable domain, completed using reference TRBV30 and TRBJ2-4, is SQTIHQWPATLVQPVGSPLSLECTVEGTSNPNLYWYRQAAGRGLQLLFYSVGIGQISSEVPQNLSASRPQDRQFILSSKKLLLSDSGFYLCAWSRNRDLAKHIQYFGAGTRLSVL.